Below, 20 T cell receptor beta chains from the same sample are listed, as sequenced in a study of beta chain features in type 1 diabetes. TCRB transcripts that were expressed got sequenced, as all of the isolated RNA had been reverse transcribed. Libraries were prepared by immunoSEQ multiplex PCR; TCRdb keeps only in-frame clonotypes and omits some of them. This sample carries some 240,000 clones, roughly 10% of them seen once, and the ten largest clones take over 1%. Sequencing input: central memory CD4+ T cells from blood. These receptors were collected from a young man in good health.

This sequence joins TRBV6-1 and TRBJ2-7; TRBD1 aligns across 9 bases. In germline, CDR1 is MNHNS, CDR2 SASEGT. The CDR3 has 12 amino acids. Trimming at V came to 7 bases and at J to 6 bases, leaving 4 bases not matched to a gene. The CDR3 loop is CASKKTGGEQYF. CDR3 coding DNA: TGTGCCAGCAAGAAGACAGGGGGCGAGCAGTACTTC.

There are a few counts of this clone. This rearrangement joins TRBV4-3 to TRBJ2-1, with 14 bases matching TRBD2. Germline V gene sequence: CDR1 LGHNA, CDR2 YSLEER. The CDR3 runs 17 residues. The V gene end was trimmed by 0 bases and the J gene end by 9 bases; junction bases not matched to a gene: 7. CDR3 sequence (DNA): TGCGCCAGCAGCCAAGAAGGTCTAGGACTAGCGGGAGGTGAGCAGTTCTTC. Protein sequence: CASSQEGLGLAGGEQFF.

With respect to this clone: The likely explanation is a read error, given a far larger clone one base away. This sequence joins TRBV29-1 and TRBJ2-5; no firm D call. This CDR3 region has 11 residues. Trimming removed 7 bases from V and 5 bases from J, with 11 bases in between. Per germline, CDR1 SQVTM and CDR2 ANQGSEA. The CDR3 here is CSGVPLETQYF. The CDR3 coding sequence is TGCAGCGGTGTGCCTTTGGAGACCCAGTACTTC.

This clone appeared a few times. The V call is TRBV7-9, the J call TRBJ2-3, with D perhaps TRBD2 (5 bases). The CDR3 covers 12 residues. Germline V gene lookup returns CDR1 SEHNR and CDR2 FQNEAQ (reference sequence). Trimming cost V 8 bases and J 11 bases, with 17 bases left between them. CDR3 sequence reads: CASLNVGGGQYF. The CDR3 coding sequence is TGTGCCAGCCTGAACGTGGGCGGAGGGCAGTATTTT.

This rearrangement joins TRBV6-5 to TRBJ2-7; D not resolved. Germline CDR1 is MNHEY and CDR2 is SVGAGI. Trimming shortened V by 6 bases and J by 2 bases, and 14 bases separated the two germline ends. This CDR3 region has 14 residues. The CDR3, as DNA: TGTGCCAGCAGATTGAAGAACGGACCCTACGAGCAGTACTTC. Residues: CASRLKNGPYEQYF.

The chain joins TRBV29-1 to TRBJ2-7; maybe TRBD1 (6 bases). Germline assignment: CDR1 SQVTM and CDR2 ANQGSEA. The CDR3 loop spans 11 amino acids. V lost 7 bases and J 3 bases, leaving 10 bases between the germline ends. CDR3 amino acids: CSAGHSYEQYF. CDR3 DNA sequence: TGCAGCGCGGGACACAGCTACGAGCAGTACTTC.

This rearrangement joins TRBV19 to TRBJ2-7; maybe TRBD2 (5 bases). Per the germline V gene, CDR1 is LNHDA and CDR2 is SQIVND (reference sequence). Trimming left V 1 base short and J 0 bases short, with 10 bases between. CDR3 length: 15 amino acids. The CDR3 DNA is TGTGCCAGTAGTATAGGAGCGGAGGCCTCCTACGAGCAGTACTTC. As protein: CASSIGAEASYEQYF.

A few counts support this clone. V is TRBV5-4 and J is TRBJ2-7; D not certain. Deletions cut 0 bases from V and 0 bases from J, with 7 bases between. This CDR3 spans 14 amino acids. Germline-derived CDR1 and CDR2 are SGHNT and YYREEE (reference sequence). The CDR3 DNA follows: TGTGCCAGCAGCTTGGACCCCTCCTCCTACGAGCAGTACTTC. Translating gives CASSLDPSSYEQYF.

The chain combines TRBV6-6 with TRBJ1-2; D gene uncertain. Germline CDR1 MNHNY, CDR2 SVGAGI (reference sequence). V lost 0 bases, J lost 2 bases, and 7 bases lay in between. The length of the CDR3 is 14 residues. The CDR3 protein is CASSYSIGNYGYTF. The CDR3 bases are TGTGCCAGCAGTTACTCGATAGGGAACTATGGCTACACCTTC.

This clone has ten or more counts. The chain uses TRBV27 and TRBJ2-7; TRBD1 matches at 7 bases. The germline V gene has CDR1 MNHEY and CDR2 SMNVEV (reference sequence). V shed 8 bases, J shed 7 bases, and the junction held 8 bases outside the gene matches. CDR3 length: 12 amino acids. The CDR3 DNA reads as TGTGCCAGCGGAACAAGGGACAGAGAGCAGTACTTC. This sequence encodes CASGTRDREQYF.

This clone was detected once. The junction shows a germline mismatch at one end, possibly a read error. The chain couples TRBV5-1 to TRBJ1-4; 7 nucleotides agree with TRBD1. Per germline, CDR1 SGHRS and CDR2 YFSETQ. The CDR3 has 13 amino acids. This CDR3 is CASSTGTDEKLFF. The CDR3 nucleotides are TGCGCCAGCAGCACGGGGACAGATGAAAAACTGTTCTTT.

The gene calls are TRBV6-6 and TRBJ2-7, with 7 bases identical to TRBD2. Germline CDR1 and CDR2: MNHNY and SVGAGI (reference sequence). CDR3 length: 14 amino acids. V was pared by 6 bases and J by 4 bases, with 9 bases of the junction left unmatched. The CDR3 sequence: CASRGSLAPYEQYF. CDR3 bases: TGTGCCAGCAGAGGATCACTAGCGCCGTACGAGCAGTACTTC.

This clone has only a few counts. The chain has TRBV28 and TRBJ2-3; D could derive from TRBD1 or TRBD2 (5 bases each). Per germline, CDR1 MDHEN and CDR2 SYDVKM. This CDR3 is 13 amino acids long. The V gene lost 7 bases and the J gene lost 5 bases, with 13 bases spanning the gap. The CDR3 DNA reads TGTGCCAGCATCCCGGGACGTCGAGATACGCAGTATTTT. It codes for CASIPGRRDTQYF.

The chain has TRBV15 and TRBJ2-6; D is uncertain. Germline V CDR1 and CDR2: LNHNV, YYDKDF (reference sequence). Trimming left V 3 bases short and J 2 bases short, with 8 bases between. The CDR3 covers 15 residues. CDR3 nucleotide sequence: TGTGCCACCAGCAGTACGGGCGCTGGGGCCAACGTCCTGACTTTC. Protein product: CATSSTGAGANVLTF.

Points on this clone: Only one base separates this from a far larger clonotype, so it likely reflects a read error. CDR3 in amino acids: CASSLFQETQYF. The DNA for the CDR3 is TGTGCCAGCAGCTTATTCCAAGAGACCCAGTACTTC. This chain connects TRBV7-3 to TRBJ2-5, with D hard to call. The V and J ends lost 2 bases and 1 base respectively, with 2 bases between them. CDR3 length: 12 residues. In germline, CDR1 is SGHTA, CDR2 FQGTGA.

The chain is built from TRBV25-1 and TRBJ2-1; TRBD1 aligns across 9 bases. Germline loops: CDR1 MGHDK, CDR2 SYGVNS. Losses at the gene ends were 5 bases for V and 5 bases for J; bases not matched to a gene: 4. The CDR3 contains 14 residues. The CDR3 nucleotides are TGTGCCAGCAGTCCGGGACAGGGTAACAATGAGCAGTTCTTC. This sequence encodes CASSPGQGNNEQFF.

There are a few counts of this clone. The CDR3 loop is CSAGTKNIQYF. The CDR3 DNA is TGCAGTGCGGGTACCAAAAACATTCAGTACTTC. The rearrangement links TRBV20-1 to TRBJ2-4; D is unresolved. V lost 6 bases, J lost 2 bases, and 5 bases lay in between. This CDR3 has 11 amino acids. CDR1 DFQATT and CDR2 SNEGSKA come from the germline V gene (reference sequence).

The rearrangement uses TRBV19 and TRBJ2-7; TRBD1 aligns across 7 bases. This CDR3 is built from 13 residues. The ends lost 6 bases at V and 1 base at J; junction bases unmatched: 3. CDR1 is LNHDA and CDR2 is SQIVND in the germline V gene (reference sequence). The CDR3 DNA follows: TGTGCCAGTAGAAGGGGACAGTCCTACGAGCAGTACTTC. It codes for CASRRGQSYEQYF.

This clone was seen a handful of times. The V call is TRBV18, the J call TRBJ1-1; a possible D gene is TRBD1 (5 bases). Looked up from germline, CDR1 is KGHSH and CDR2 is LQKENI. V was clipped by 3 bases and J by 5 bases, with 13 bases between them. This CDR3 comprises 14 residues. The CDR3 sequence is CASSPQQGETEAFF. CDR3 sequence (DNA): TGTGCCAGCTCACCCCAGCAAGGGGAAACTGAAGCTTTCTTT.

J is TRBJ2-2 and V is TRBV29-1; TRBD1 might be the D (6 bases). CDR1 is SQVTM, CDR2 ANQGSEA, per germline. Between the trimmed V and J ends, which lost 5 bases and 6 bases, there was a span of 10 bases. This CDR3 is built from 12 residues. The CDR3 protein is CSVSPGAGELFF. The CDR3 DNA sequence: TGCAGCGTTTCACCAGGGGCCGGGGAGCTGTTTTTT.